This note documents a single TCR beta chain sequence. This clonotype was picked up a small number of times. Which antigen it targets is not known. Per-nucleotide qualities are absent, and no much larger clonotype sits a single base away. Library preparation used PCR. The listed sequencing device is Illumina HiSeq 2500. Unique molecular identifiers were incorporated into TCR beta cDNA libraries to reduce PCR and sequencing biases. About 500,000 cDNA molecules were obtained for every 1 to 10 million input T cells, so each molecule roughly corresponded to one T cell. The patient libraries were prepared and sequenced using the same protocol as the earlier healthy control dataset. Within a given batch, samples were prepared together, multiplexed and sequenced on the same HiSeq lane. Under the source paper's analysis protocol: MIGEC was used to process the raw barcoded reads, and molecular identifier groups with only a single read were discarded before consensus assembly and CDR3 extraction. Clonotype tables were post-analysed with VDJtools, and diversity was normalized by down-sampling all datasets to the smallest sample size. In repertoire overlap clustering, CDR3 amino acid sequences, but not nucleotide sequences, were matched to correct batch-related cross-sample contamination. TCRdb itself trimmed the public reads at Q25 with fastp, ran MiXCR and retained productive beta chains. All rows with the same CDR3 protein become a single entry with the most common DNA and genes. The V and J calls, along with clone size, are taken from TCRdb and not from the paper's own processing. The sample has over 700,000 distinct CDR3 sequences on record, 25% to 30% of them singletons. Around 0.56% of the sample belongs to the ten largest clones.

This specimen belongs to a study of post-analysis software for immune sequencing data (dated by TCRdb to 2013 to 2016). Study-wide context: Relapsing-remitting, secondary progressive and progressive-relapsing multiple sclerosis were recorded as disease courses, and subtype annotation was lacking for some patients. The patient repertoires were compared against approximately eleven previously published healthy control repertoires obtained from donors aged 6 to 25 years. A subset of samples was prepared in parallel using single-end sample barcoding, then pooled and co-amplified after Illumina adapter ligation. General findings and caveats noted by the study authors: The control group was slightly older than the multiple sclerosis patient group. Four to six TRBV segments, including TRBV5-6, TRBV5-1 and TRBV20-1, were significantly more frequent in patients than controls. When samples were clustered directly using the F measure, samples prepared in the same batch co-clustered strongly, which prompted a batch-effect correction. Normalized Chao1 diversity was significantly lower in multiple sclerosis patients than controls, suggesting substantial peripheral T-cell clonal expansion.

To demonstrate the VDJtools post-analysis software, the study profiled TCR beta repertoires from the peripheral blood of around 13 young patients with multiple sclerosis. The patients with multiple sclerosis were children and adolescents between about 6 and 17 years of age. Cut back by 4 bases and 0 bases, the V and J ends lie 12 bases apart. The CDR3 runs 15 amino acids, cysteine and phenylalanine included. The read is trimmed to its CDR3 DNA, 45 bases read in frame from base 1. The germline V gene sets CDR1 to SGHRS and CDR2 to YFSETQ. Rearrangement joined TRBV5-1 to TRBJ2-3; the D gene is perhaps TRBD2, on 5 matching bases. The sequencing sample was made of blood. This TCR was recovered from a girl aged 5-17 years with multiple sclerosis. The CDR3 region reads CASSPGLISTDTQYF. The DNA sequence reads TGCGCCAGCAGCCCAGGACTGATTAGCACAGATACGCAGTATTTT.